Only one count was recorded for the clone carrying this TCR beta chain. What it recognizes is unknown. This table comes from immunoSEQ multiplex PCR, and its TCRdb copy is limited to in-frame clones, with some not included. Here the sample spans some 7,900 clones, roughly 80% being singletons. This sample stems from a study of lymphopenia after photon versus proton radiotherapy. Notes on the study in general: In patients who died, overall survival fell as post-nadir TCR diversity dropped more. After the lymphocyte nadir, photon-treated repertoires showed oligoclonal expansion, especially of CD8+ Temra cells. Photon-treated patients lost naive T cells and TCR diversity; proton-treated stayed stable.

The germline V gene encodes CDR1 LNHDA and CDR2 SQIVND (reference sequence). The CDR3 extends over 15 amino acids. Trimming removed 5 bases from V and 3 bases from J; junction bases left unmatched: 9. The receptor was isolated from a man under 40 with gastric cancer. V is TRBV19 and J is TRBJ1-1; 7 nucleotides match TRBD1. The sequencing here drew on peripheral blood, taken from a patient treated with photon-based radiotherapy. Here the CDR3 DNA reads TGTGCCAGTAGTCCGGACCGGGACAGTCACACTGAAGCTTTCTTT. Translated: CASSPDRDSHTEAFF.